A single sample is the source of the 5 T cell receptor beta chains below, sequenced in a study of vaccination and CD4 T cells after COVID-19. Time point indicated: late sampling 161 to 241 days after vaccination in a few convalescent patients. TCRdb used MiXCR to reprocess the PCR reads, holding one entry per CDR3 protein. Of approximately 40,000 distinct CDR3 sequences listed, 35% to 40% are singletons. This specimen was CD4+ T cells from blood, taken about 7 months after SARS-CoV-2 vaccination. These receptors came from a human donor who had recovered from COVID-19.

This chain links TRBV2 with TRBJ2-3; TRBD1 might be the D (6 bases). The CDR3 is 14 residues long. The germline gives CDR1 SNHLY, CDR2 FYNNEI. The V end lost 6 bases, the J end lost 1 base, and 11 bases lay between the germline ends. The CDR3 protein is CASRKQGGTDTQYF. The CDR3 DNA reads TGTGCCAGCAGGAAACAGGGAGGCACAGATACGCAGTATTTT.

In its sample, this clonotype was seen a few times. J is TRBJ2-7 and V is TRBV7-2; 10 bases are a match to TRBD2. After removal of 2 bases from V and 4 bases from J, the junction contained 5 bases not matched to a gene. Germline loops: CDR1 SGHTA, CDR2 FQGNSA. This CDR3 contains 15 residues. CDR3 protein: CASSLSSGSRYEQYF. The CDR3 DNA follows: TGTGCCAGCAGCTTATCTAGCGGGAGCAGGTACGAGCAGTACTTC.

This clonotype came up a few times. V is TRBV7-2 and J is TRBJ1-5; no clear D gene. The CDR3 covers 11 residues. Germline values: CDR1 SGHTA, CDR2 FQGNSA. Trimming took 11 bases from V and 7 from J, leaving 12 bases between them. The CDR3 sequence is CAVGVGQPQHF. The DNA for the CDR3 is TGTGCCGTCGGGGTAGGACAGCCCCAGCATTTT.

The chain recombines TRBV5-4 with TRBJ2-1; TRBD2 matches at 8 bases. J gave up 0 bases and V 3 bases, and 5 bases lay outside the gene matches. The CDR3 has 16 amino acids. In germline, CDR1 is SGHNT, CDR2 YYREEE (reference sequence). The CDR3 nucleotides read TGTGCCAGCAGCTCGACTAGCGCCAGCTCCTACAATGAGCAGTTCTTC. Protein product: CASSSTSASSYNEQFF.

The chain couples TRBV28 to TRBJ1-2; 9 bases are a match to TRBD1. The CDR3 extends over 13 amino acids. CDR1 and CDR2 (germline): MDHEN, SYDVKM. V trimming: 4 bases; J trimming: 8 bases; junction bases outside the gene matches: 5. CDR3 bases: TGTGCCAGCAGTTATGGGACAGGGAACGGCTACACCTTC. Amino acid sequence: CASSYGTGNGYTF.